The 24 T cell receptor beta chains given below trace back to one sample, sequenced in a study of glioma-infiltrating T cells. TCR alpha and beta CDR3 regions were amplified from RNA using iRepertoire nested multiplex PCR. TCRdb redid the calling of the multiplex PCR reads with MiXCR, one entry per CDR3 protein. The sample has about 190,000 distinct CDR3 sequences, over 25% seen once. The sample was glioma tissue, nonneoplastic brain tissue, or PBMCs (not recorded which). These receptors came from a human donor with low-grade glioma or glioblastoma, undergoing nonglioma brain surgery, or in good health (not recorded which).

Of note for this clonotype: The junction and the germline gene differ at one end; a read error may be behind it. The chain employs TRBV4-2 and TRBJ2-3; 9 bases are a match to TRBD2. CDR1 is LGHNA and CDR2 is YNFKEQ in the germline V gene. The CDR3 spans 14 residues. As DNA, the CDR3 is TGTGCCAGCAGCCCCGGGACTAGCACAGATACGGAGTATTTT. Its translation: CASSPGTSTDTEYF.

CDR3 amino acids: CASRPGQSSYNEQFF. As DNA, the CDR3 is TGTGCCAGCAGACCGGGACAGAGCTCCTACAATGAGCAGTTCTTC. V usage is TRBV6-1 and J usage is TRBJ2-1, with 7 bases lining up with TRBD1. V lost 6 bases to trimming and J lost 0 bases; unmatched junction nucleotides: 5. Germline CDR1 and CDR2: MNHNS and SASEGT. This CDR3 has 15 amino acids.

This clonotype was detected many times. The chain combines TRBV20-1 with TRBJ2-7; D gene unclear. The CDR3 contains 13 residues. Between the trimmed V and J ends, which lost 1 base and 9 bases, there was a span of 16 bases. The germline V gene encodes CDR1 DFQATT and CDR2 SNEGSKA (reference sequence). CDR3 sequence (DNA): TGCAGTGCTAGAGGGACGGGTTCCCCTCGGCAGTACTTC. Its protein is CSARGTGSPRQYF.

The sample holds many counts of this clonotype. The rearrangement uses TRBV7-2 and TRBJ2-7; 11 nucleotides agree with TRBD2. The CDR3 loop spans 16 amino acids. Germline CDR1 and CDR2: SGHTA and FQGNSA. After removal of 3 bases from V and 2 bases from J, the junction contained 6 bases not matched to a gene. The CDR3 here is CASSFGTSGETYEQYF. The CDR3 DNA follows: TGTGCCAGCAGCTTCGGGACTAGCGGTGAAACCTACGAGCAGTACTTC.

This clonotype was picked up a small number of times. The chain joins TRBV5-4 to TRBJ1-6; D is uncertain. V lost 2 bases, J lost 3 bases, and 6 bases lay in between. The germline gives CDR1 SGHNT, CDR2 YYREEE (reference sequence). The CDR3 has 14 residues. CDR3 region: CASSFNNYNSPLHF. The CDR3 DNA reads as TGTGCCAGCAGCTTTAACAACTATAATTCACCCCTCCACTTT.

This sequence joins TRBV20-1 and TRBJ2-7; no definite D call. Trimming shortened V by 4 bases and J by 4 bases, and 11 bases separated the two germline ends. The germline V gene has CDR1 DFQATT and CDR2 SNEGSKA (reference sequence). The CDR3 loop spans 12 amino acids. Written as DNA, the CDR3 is TGCAGTGCTACAACTTACACATACGAGCAGTACTTC. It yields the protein CSATTYTYEQYF.

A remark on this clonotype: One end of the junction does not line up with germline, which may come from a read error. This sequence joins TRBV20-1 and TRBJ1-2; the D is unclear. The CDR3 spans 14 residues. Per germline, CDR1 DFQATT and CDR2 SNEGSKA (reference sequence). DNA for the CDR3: TGCAGTTCTAGAATTATCCGGGGTGGCTATGGCTACACCTTC. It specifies CSSRIIRGGYGYTF.

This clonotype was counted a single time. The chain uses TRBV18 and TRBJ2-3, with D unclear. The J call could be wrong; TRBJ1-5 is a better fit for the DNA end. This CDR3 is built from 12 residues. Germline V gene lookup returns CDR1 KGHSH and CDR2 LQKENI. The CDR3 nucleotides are TGTGCCAGCTCAACCTACACAGATACGCAGCATTTT. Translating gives CASSTYTDTQHF.

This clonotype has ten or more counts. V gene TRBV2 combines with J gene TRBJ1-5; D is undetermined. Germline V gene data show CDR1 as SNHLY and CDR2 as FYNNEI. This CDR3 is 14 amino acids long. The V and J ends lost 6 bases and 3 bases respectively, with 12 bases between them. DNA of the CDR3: TGTGCCAGCAGCATTAGACGGGTCAATCAGCCCCAGCATTTT. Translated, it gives CASSIRRVNQPQHF.

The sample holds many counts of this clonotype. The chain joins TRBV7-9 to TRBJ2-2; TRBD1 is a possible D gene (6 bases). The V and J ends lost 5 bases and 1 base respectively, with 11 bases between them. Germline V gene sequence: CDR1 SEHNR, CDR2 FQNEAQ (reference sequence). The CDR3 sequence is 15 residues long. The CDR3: CASSPGTLNTGELFF. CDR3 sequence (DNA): TGTGCCAGCAGCCCCGGGACATTGAACACCGGGGAGCTGTTTTTT.

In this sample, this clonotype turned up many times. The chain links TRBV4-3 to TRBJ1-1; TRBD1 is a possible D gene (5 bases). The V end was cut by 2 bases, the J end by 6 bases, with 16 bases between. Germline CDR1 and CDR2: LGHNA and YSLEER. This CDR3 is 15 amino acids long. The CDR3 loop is CASSQSWVGDAEAFF. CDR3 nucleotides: TGCGCCAGCAGCCAATCATGGGTGGGGGACGCTGAAGCTTTCTTT.

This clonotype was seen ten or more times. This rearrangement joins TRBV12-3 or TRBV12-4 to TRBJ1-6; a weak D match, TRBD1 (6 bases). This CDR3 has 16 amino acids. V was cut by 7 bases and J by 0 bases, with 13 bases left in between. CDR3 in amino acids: CASTRGPSSYNSPLHF. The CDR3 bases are TGTGCCAGCACACGGGGGCCGAGCTCCTATAATTCACCCCTCCACTTT.

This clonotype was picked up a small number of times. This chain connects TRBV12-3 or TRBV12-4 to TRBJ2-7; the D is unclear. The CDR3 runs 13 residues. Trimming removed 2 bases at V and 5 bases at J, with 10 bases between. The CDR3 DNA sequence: TGTGCCAGCAGTTTATATAAGGGTCACGAGCAGTACTTC. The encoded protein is CASSLYKGHEQYF.

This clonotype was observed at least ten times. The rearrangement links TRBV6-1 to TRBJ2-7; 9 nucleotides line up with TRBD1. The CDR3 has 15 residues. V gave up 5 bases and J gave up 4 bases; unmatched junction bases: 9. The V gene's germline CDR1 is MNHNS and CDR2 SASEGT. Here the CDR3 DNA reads TGTGCCAGCAGTAATCCAGGACAGGGGCGGTACGAGCAGTACTTC. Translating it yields CASSNPGQGRYEQYF.

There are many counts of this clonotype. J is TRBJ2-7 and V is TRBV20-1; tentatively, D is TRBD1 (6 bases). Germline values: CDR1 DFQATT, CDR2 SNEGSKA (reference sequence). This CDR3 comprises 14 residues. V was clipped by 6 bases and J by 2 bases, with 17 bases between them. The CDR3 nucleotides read TGCAGTGCGAGCAATTCTGACAGGACCTACGAGCAGTACTTC. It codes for CSASNSDRTYEQYF.

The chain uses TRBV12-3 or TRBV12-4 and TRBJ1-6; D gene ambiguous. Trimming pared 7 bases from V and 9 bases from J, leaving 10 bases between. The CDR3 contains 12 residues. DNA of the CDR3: TGTGCCAGCACTAATCCCCGTTCACCCCTCCACTTT. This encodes CASTNPRSPLHF.

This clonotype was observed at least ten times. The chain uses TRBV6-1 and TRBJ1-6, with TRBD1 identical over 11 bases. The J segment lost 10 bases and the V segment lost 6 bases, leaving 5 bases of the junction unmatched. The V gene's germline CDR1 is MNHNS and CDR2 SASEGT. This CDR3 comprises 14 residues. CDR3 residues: CASSPGQGVSPLHF. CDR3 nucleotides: TGTGCCAGCAGCCCGGGACAGGGGGTCTCACCCCTCCACTTT.

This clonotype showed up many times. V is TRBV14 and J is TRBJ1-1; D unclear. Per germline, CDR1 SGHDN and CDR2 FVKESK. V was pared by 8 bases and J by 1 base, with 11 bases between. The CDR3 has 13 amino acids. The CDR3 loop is CASGTAWNTEAFF. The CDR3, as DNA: TGTGCCAGCGGTACCGCGTGGAACACTGAAGCTTTCTTT.

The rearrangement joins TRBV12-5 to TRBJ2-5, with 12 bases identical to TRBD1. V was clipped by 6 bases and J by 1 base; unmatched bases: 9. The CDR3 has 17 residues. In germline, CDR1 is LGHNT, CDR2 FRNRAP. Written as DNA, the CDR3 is TGTGCTAGTGGCCGGGACAGGGGGCGCCGGTTCCAAGAGACCCAGTACTTC. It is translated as CASGRDRGRRFQETQYF.

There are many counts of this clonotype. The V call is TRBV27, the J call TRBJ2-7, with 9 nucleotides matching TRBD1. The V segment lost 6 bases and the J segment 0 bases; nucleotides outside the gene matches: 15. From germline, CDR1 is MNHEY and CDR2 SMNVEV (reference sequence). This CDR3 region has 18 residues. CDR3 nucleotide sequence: TGTGCCAGCAGGAGATCAGGGGGGACAGGGCCAAACTCCTACGAGCAGTACTTC. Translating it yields CASRRSGGTGPNSYEQYF.

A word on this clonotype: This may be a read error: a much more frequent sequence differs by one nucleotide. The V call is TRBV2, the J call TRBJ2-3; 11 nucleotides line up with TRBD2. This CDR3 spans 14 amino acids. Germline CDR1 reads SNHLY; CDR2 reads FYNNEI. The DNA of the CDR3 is TGTGCCAGCAGGGAACCTTGGACTAGCGGGCTTAGTTGTTTT. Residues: CASREPWTSGLSCF.

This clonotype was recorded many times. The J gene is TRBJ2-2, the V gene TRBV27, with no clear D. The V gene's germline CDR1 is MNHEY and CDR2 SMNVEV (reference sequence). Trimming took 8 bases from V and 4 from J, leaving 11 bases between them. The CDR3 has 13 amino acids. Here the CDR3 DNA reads TGTGCCAGCGCGATAACGGCCACCGGGGAGCTGTTTTTT. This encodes CASAITATGELFF.

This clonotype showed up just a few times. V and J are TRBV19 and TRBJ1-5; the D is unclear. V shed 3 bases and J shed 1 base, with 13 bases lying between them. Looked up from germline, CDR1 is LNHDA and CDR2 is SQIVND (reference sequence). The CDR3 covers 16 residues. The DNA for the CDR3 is TGTGCCAGTAGTATGCGTCTCGGGGTAAGCAATCAGCCCCAGCATTTT. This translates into CASSMRLGVSNQPQHF. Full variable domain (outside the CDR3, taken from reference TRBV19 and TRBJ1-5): DGGITQSPKYLFRKEGQNVTLSCEQNLNHDAMYWYRQDPGQGLRLIYYSQIVNDFQKGDIAEGYSVSREKKESFPLTVTSAQKNPTAFYLCASSMRLGVSNQPQHFGDGTRLSIL.

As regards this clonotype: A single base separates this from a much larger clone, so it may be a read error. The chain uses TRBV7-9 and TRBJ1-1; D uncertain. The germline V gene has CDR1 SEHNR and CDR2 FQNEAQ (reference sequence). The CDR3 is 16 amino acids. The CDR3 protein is CARSLFPQRTGTEAFF. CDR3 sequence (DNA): TGTGCCAGAAGCTTATTTCCCCAAAGAACTGGGACTGAAGCTTTCTTT.